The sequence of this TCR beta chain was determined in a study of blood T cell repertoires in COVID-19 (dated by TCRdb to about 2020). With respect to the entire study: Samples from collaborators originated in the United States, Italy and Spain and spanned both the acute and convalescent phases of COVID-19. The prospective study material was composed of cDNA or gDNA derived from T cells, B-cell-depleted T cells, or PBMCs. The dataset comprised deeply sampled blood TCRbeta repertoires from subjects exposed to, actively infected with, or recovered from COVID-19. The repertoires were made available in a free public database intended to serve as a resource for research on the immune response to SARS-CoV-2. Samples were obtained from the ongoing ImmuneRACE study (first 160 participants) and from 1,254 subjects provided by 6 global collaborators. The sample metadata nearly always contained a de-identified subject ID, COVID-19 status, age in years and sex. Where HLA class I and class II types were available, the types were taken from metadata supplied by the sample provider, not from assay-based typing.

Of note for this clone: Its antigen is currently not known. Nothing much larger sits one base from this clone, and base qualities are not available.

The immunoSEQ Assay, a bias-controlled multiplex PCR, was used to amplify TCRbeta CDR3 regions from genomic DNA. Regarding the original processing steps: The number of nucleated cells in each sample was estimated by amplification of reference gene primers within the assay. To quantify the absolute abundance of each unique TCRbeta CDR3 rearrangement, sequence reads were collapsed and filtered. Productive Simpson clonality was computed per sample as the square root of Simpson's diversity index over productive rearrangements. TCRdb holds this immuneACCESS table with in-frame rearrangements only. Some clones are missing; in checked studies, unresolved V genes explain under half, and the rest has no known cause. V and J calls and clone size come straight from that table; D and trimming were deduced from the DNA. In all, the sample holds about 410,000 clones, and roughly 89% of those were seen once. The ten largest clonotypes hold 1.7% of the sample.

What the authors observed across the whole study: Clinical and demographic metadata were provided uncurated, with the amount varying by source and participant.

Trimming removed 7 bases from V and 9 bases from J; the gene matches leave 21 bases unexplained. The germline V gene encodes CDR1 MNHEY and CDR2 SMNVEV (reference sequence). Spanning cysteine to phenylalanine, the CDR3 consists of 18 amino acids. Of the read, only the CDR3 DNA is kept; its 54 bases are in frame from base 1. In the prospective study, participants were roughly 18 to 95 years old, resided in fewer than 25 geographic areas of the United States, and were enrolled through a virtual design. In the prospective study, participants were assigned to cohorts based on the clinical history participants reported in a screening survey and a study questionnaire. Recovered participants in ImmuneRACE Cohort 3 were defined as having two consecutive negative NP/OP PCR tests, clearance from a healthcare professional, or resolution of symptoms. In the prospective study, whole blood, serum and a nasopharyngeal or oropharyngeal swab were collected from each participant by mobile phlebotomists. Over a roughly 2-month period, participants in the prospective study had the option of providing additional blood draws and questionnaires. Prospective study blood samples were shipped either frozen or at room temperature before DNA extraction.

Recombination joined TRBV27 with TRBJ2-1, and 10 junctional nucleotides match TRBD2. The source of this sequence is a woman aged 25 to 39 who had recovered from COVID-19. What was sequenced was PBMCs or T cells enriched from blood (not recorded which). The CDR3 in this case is CASKAGSSGSRMNSEQFF. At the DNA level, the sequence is TGTGCCAGCAAGGCGGGGTCTAGCGGGAGTCGCATGAATAGTGAGCAGTTCTTC.